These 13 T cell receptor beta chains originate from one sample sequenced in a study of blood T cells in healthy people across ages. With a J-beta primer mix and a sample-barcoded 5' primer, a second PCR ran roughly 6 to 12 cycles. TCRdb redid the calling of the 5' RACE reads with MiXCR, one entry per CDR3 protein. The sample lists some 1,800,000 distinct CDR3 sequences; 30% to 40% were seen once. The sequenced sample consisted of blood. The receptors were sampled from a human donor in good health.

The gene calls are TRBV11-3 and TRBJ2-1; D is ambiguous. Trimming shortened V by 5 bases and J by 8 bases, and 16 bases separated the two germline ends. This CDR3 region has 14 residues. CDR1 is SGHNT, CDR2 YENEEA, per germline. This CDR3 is CASSPIGISHEQFF. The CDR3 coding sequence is TGTGCCAGCAGCCCCATTGGGATCAGCCATGAGCAGTTCTTC.

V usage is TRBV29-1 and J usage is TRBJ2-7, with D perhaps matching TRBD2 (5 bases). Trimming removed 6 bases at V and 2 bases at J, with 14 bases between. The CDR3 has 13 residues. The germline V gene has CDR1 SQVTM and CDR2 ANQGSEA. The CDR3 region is CSVLNLGTYEQYF. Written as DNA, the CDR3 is TGCAGCGTCCTCAACCTCGGGACCTACGAGCAGTACTTC.

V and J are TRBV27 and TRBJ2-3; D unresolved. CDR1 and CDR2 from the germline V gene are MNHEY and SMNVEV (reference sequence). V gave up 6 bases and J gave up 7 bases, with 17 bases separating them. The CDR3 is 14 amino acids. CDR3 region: CASRASRVPNTQYF. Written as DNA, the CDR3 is TGTGCCAGCAGAGCCTCACGAGTCCCAAATACGCAGTATTTT.

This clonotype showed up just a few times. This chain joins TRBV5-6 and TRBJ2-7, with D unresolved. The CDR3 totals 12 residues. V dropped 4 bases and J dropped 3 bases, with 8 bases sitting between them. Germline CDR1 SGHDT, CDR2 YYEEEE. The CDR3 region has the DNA TGTGCCAGCAGCACAGAAGGCTACGAGCAGTACTTC. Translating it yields CASSTEGYEQYF.

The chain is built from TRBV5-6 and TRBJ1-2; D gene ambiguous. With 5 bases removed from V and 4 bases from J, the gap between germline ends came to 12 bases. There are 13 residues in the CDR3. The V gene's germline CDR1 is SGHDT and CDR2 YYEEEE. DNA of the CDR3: TGTGCCAGCAGGAGGGAAATCGGCTATGGCTACACCTTC. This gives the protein CASRREIGYGYTF. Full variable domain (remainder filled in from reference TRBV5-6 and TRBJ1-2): DAGVTQSPTHLIKTRGQQVTLRCSPKSGHDTVSWYQQALGQGPQFIFQYYEEEERQRGNFPDRFSGHQFPNYSSELNVNALLLGDSALYLCASRREIGYGYTFGSGTRLTVV.

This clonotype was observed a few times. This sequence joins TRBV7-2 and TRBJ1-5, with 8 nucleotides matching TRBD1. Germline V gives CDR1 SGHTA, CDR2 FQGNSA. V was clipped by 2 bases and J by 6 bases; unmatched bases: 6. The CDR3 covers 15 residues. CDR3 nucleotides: TGTGCCAGCAGCTTATTCGACAGGGGAGGTCAGCCCCAGCATTTT. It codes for CASSLFDRGGQPQHF.

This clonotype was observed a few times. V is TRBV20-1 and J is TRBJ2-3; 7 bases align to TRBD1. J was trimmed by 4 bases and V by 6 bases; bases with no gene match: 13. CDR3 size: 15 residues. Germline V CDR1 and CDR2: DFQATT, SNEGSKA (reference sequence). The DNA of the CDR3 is TGCAGTGCACCGGACAGGAAAGGAGTCCCAGATACGCAGTATTTT. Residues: CSAPDRKGVPDTQYF.

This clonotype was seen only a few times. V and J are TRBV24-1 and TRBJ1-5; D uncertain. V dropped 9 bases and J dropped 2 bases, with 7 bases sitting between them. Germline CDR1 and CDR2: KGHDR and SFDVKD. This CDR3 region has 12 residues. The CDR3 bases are TGTGCCACCGCCACCGGCAATCAGCCCCAGCATTTT. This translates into CATATGNQPQHF.

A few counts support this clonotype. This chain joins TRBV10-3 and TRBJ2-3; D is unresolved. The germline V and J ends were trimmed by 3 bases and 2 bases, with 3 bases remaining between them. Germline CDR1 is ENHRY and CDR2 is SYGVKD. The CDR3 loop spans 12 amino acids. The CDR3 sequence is CAISDLTDTQYF. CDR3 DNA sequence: TGTGCCATCAGTGACCTCACAGATACGCAGTATTTT.

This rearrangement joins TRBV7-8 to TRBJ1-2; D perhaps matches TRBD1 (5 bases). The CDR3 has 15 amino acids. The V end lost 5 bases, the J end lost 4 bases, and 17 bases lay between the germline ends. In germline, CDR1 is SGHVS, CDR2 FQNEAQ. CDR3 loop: CASSVFRENTYGYTF. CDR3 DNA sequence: TGTGCCAGCAGCGTCTTCAGGGAGAATACCTATGGCTACACCTTC.

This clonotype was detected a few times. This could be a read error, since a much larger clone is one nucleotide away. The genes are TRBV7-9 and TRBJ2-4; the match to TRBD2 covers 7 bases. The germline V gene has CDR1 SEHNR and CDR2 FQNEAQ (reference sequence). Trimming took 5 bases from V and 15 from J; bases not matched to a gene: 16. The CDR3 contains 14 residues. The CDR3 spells CASSPSGIQETRYF. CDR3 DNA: TGTGCCAGCAGCCCTAGCGGAATCCAAGAGACCCGGTACTTC. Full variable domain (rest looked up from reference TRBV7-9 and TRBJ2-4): DTGVSQNPRHKITKRGQNVTFRCDPISEHNRLYWYRQTLGQGPEFLTYFQNEAQLEKSRLLSDRFSAERPKGSFSTLEIQRTEQGDSAMYLCASSPSGIQETRYFGAGTRLSVL.

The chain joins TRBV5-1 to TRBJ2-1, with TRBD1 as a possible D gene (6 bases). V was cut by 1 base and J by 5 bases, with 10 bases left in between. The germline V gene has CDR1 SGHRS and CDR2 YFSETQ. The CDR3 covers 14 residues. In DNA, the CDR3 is TGCGCCAGCAGCTTGCAGGGGCCAAACAATGAGCAGTTCTTC. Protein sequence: CASSLQGPNNEQFF.

CDR3 nucleotides: TGTGCCAGCAGCTTAAGACAGGGTGGCTGGGATGAGCAGTTCTTC. The encoded protein is CASSLRQGGWDEQFF. The chain has TRBV7-2 and TRBJ2-1; 7 positions agree with TRBD1. The germline V gene encodes CDR1 SGHTA and CDR2 FQGNSA. J was trimmed by 8 bases and V by 2 bases; bases with no gene match: 9. The CDR3 has 15 amino acids.